These 22 T cell receptor beta chains originate from one sample sequenced in a study of CD8 T cells in ankylosing spondylitis. These receptors' antigens are unknown. Study-level points and caveats: A TCR beta motif of 7 to 9 highly homologous variants seemed to mark ankylosing spondylitis blood.

TCRdb itself ran the 5' RACE reads through MiXCR, one entry per CDR3 protein. Among roughly 670,000 distinct CDR3 sequences listed, around 19% were seen once. Material: blood, either unsorted or a sorted T cell fraction (not recorded which). These receptors were collected from a male donor with ankylosing spondylitis.

The V gene is TRBV6-5, the J gene TRBJ2-3; perhaps TRBD1 as D (6 bases). With 2 bases removed from V and 2 bases from J, the gap between germline ends came to 23 bases. Germline CDR1 reads MNHEY; CDR2 reads SVGAGI. The CDR3 loop spans 19 amino acids. The CDR3 protein is CASSYVGRGMASLTDTQYF. As DNA, the CDR3 is TGTGCCAGCAGTTACGTGGGCAGGGGCATGGCTAGCCTCACAGATACGCAGTATTTT.

The chain carries TRBV11-2 and TRBJ2-3; D perhaps matches TRBD2 (6 bases). V lost 1 base and J lost 2, with 16 bases in between. Per the germline V gene, CDR1 is SGHAT and CDR2 is FQNNGV. The CDR3 totals 17 residues. CDR3 DNA sequence: TGTGCCAGCAGCTTAGGGACTACCCGTCGCCTCACAGATACGCAGTATTTT. Its protein is CASSLGTTRRLTDTQYF.

This rearrangement joins TRBV27 to TRBJ2-1; 9 bases match TRBD2. Germline V lookup: CDR1 MNHEY, CDR2 SMNVEV (reference sequence). The ends lost 4 bases at V and 0 bases at J; junction bases unmatched: 16. This CDR3 spans 20 amino acids. The CDR3 DNA reads TGTGCCAGCAGTTGGGATCGGCGGGGTGGCGGGGGGGGCTCCTACAATGAGCAGTTCTTC. Protein: CASSWDRRGGGGGSYNEQFF.

The rearrangement uses TRBV3-1 and TRBJ1-1; D is undetermined. V was cut by 1 base and J by 0 bases, with 9 bases left in between. There are 15 residues in the CDR3. The germline V gene has CDR1 LGHDT and CDR2 YNNKEL (reference sequence). Written as DNA, the CDR3 is TGTGCCAGCAGCCAAGCGGCAGCTATGAACACTGAAGCTTTCTTT. It translates to CASSQAAAMNTEAFF.

The genes are TRBV5-1 and TRBJ2-3; 8 positions match TRBD1. The germline gives CDR1 SGHRS, CDR2 YFSETQ. The CDR3 runs to 14 residues. After removal of 7 bases from V and 2 bases from J, the junction contained 6 bases not matched to a gene. This CDR3 is CASQDRANTDTQYF. The DNA of the CDR3 is TGCGCCAGCCAGGACAGGGCCAACACAGATACGCAGTATTTT. The full variable domain, completed using reference TRBV5-1 and TRBJ2-3, is KAGVTQTPRYLIKTRGQQVTLSCSPISGHRSVSWYQQTPGQGLQFLFEYFSETQRNKGNFPGRFSGRQFSNSRSEMNVSTLELGDSALYLCASQDRANTDTQYFGPGTRLTVL.

This clonotype was counted a few times. The V gene is TRBV18, the J gene TRBJ2-7; 9 nucleotides agree with TRBD1. The CDR3 has 14 amino acids. V was clipped by 4 bases and J by 4 bases; unmatched bases: 5. Germline V gene sequence: CDR1 KGHSH, CDR2 LQKENI. DNA for the CDR3: TGTGCCAGCTCACAGGACAGGGGTCGGTACGAGCAGTACTTC. This encodes CASSQDRGRYEQYF.

In this sample, this clonotype turned up a few times. The chain employs TRBV10-3 and TRBJ2-1; 14 nucleotides agree with TRBD2. This CDR3 is built from 17 residues. Germline loops: CDR1 ENHRY, CDR2 SYGVKD. V was pared by 2 bases and J by 2 bases, with 2 bases of the junction left unmatched. CDR3 sequence (DNA): TGTGCCATCAGTGAGGGACTAGCGGGGGGCACCTACAATGAGCAGTTCTTC. Translation gives CAISEGLAGGTYNEQFF.

This clonotype was observed at least ten times. The chain has TRBV5-6 and TRBJ1-2; D gene unclear. Trimming left V 4 bases short and J 4 bases short, with 8 bases between. The germline gives CDR1 SGHDT, CDR2 YYEEEE. The CDR3 sequence is 12 residues long. This CDR3 reads CASSEDFYGYTF. The DNA of the CDR3 is TGTGCCAGCAGCGAAGACTTCTATGGCTACACCTTC.

This clonotype has more than one count but fewer than ten. The chain is built from TRBV7-8 and TRBJ2-1; D gene unclear. This CDR3 spans 14 amino acids. The germline V gene encodes CDR1 SGHVS and CDR2 FQNEAQ. V lost 0 bases and J 10 bases, leaving 13 bases between the germline ends. CDR3 region: CASSLASDAREQFF. Written as DNA, the CDR3 is TGTGCCAGCAGCTTAGCTTCGGACGCGCGGGAGCAGTTCTTC.

In its sample, this clonotype was seen a few times. The chain employs TRBV3-1 and TRBJ1-1, with D uncertain. Trimming cost V 2 bases and J 4 bases, with 11 bases left between them. This CDR3 contains 14 residues. Germline assignment: CDR1 LGHDT and CDR2 YNNKEL (reference sequence). CDR3 loop: CASSQREGSTEAFF. In DNA form, the CDR3 reads TGTGCCAGCAGCCAACGGGAAGGGAGCACTGAAGCTTTCTTT.

As concerns this clonotype: The junction and the germline gene differ at one end; a read error may be behind it. The chain uses TRBV7-7 and TRBJ2-5; 11 bases align to TRBD1. This CDR3 has 15 residues. Looked up from germline, CDR1 is SSHAT and CDR2 is FNYEAQ (reference sequence). The CDR3 loop is CASRPPGQGGETQYF. For the CDR3, the DNA is TGTGCTAGCAGACCCCCGGGACAGGGGGGAGAGACCCAGTACTTC.

This rearrangement joins TRBV5-1 to TRBJ2-1; 11 nucleotides line up with TRBD2. CDR3 size: 14 residues. From germline, CDR1 is SGHRS and CDR2 YFSETQ. V lost 5 bases to trimming and J lost 7 bases; unmatched junction nucleotides: 5. The CDR3 bases are TGCGCCAGCAGGGACTGGACTAGCGGGAATGAGCAGTTCTTC. The encoded protein is CASRDWTSGNEQFF.

The gene calls are TRBV5-1 and TRBJ2-3, with 8 nucleotides matching TRBD1. Trimming cost V 3 bases and J 1 base; bases outside gene matches: 16. Per germline, CDR1 SGHRS and CDR2 YFSETQ. This CDR3 contains 19 residues. CDR3 nucleotide sequence: TGCGCCAGCAGCTCATCCAATCAGGGGGCGGCCTATGGCACAGATACGCAGTATTTT. Its protein product is CASSSSNQGAAYGTDTQYF.

V is TRBV4-1 and J is TRBJ2-6; D is unclear. CDR1 is MGHRA and CDR2 is YSYEKL in the germline V gene. CDR3 size: 14 residues. V was pared by 4 bases and J by 4 bases, with 8 bases between. The CDR3 nucleotides are TGCGCCAGCAGCCCTGGTCTGGGGGCCAACGTCCTGACTTTC. Translated: CASSPGLGANVLTF.

This clonotype was recorded many times. The genes are TRBV4-1 and TRBJ1-2; tentatively, D is TRBD1 (6 bases). CDR1 is MGHRA and CDR2 is YSYEKL in the germline V gene. The CDR3 contains 15 residues. The V gene lost 1 base and the J gene lost 1 base, with 10 bases spanning the gap. CDR3 sequence: CASSQATGNNYGYTF. CDR3 coding DNA: TGCGCCAGCAGCCAAGCGACAGGCAATAACTATGGCTACACCTTC.

The chain uses TRBV11-2 and TRBJ2-3; D unclear. The CDR3 sequence is 16 residues long. Germline V gene lookup returns CDR1 SGHAT and CDR2 FQNNGV. Trimming took 6 bases from V and 3 from J, leaving 19 bases between them. CDR3 residues: CASRRPGRQKTDTQYF. In DNA, the CDR3 is TGTGCCAGCAGACGCCCTGGTCGGCAGAAAACAGATACGCAGTATTTT.

The chain employs TRBV3-1 and TRBJ2-2; D remains unclear. CDR1 LGHDT and CDR2 YNNKEL come from the germline V gene (reference sequence). The CDR3 loop spans 16 amino acids. Trimming cost V 2 bases and J 7 bases, with 17 bases left between them. The CDR3, as DNA: TGTGCCAGCAGCCAAAAGCTCTATGGTGGGGACGGGGAGCTGTTTTTT. Translated, it gives CASSQKLYGGDGELFF.

The chain links TRBV5-1 to TRBJ1-2; a possible D gene is TRBD1 (5 bases). The CDR3 is made up of 13 amino acids. Germline values: CDR1 SGHRS, CDR2 YFSETQ. V lost 4 bases and J lost 8, with 15 bases in between. CDR3 region: CASSQIGGSGYTF. For the CDR3, the DNA is TGCGCCAGCAGCCAAATCGGGGGAAGCGGCTACACCTTC.

The chain carries TRBV4-3 and TRBJ2-7; unclear D gene. V was shortened by 0 bases and J by 4 bases, with 10 bases between the two germline ends. Germline lookup yields CDR1 LGHNA and CDR2 YSLEER. The CDR3 length is 14 residues. CDR3 sequence (DNA): TGCGCCAGCAGCCAAGAAGGTGGAAGGTACGAGCAGTACTTC. It is translated as CASSQEGGRYEQYF.

The chain has TRBV7-9 and TRBJ2-1; D may be TRBD1 (6 bases). Between the trimmed V and J ends, which lost 5 bases and 9 bases, there was a span of 23 bases. Germline assignment: CDR1 SEHNR and CDR2 FQNEAQ (reference sequence). This CDR3 contains 16 residues. The CDR3 spells CASSETRGRGKGEQFF. CDR3 sequence (DNA): TGTGCCAGCAGCGAGACCCGGGGCAGGGGAAAAGGTGAGCAGTTCTTC.

This clonotype was found a few times. This chain links TRBV20-1 with TRBJ1-6; 7 bases are shared with TRBD1. Germline loops: CDR1 DFQATT, CDR2 SNEGSKA (reference sequence). CDR3 length: 14 amino acids. V shed 3 bases and J 9 bases; nucleotides not matched to a gene: 8. DNA of the CDR3: TGCAGTGCTAGTTTTGACAGGGTTAGTTCACCCCTCCACTTT. Its translation is CSASFDRVSSPLHF.

This chain links TRBV5-1 with TRBJ1-4; D is ambiguous. CDR3 length: 14 residues. Trimming removed 7 bases from V and 3 bases from J, with 13 bases in between. Germline CDR1 and CDR2: SGHRS and YFSETQ. In DNA form, the CDR3 reads TGCGCCAGCCGAGACGGGGTTGCTAATGAAAAACTGTTTTTT. This encodes CASRDGVANEKLFF.